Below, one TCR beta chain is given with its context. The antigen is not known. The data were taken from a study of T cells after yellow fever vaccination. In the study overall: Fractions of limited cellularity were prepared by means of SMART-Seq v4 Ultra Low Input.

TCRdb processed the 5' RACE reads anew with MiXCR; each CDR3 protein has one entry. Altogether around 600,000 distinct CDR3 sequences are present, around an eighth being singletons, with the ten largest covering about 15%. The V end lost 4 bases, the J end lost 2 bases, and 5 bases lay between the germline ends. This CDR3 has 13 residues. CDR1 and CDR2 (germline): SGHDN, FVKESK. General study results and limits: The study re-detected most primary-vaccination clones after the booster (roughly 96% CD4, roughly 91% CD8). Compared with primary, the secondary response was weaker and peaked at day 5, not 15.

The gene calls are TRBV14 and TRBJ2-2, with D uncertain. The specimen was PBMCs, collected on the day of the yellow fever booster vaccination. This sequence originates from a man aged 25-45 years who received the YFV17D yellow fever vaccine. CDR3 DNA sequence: TGTGCCAGCAGCCGTCCTAACACCGGGGAGCTGTTTTTT. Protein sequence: CASSRPNTGELFF. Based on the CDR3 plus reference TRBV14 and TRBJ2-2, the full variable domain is EAGVTQFPSHSVIEKGQTVTLRCDPISGHDNLYWYRRVMGKEIKFLLHFVKESKQDESGMPNNRFLAERTGGTYSTLKVQPAELEDSGVYFCASSRPNTGELFFGEGSRLTVL.